This entry features one T cell receptor beta chain sequence. Sequencing was performed with immunoSEQ multiplex PCR; in TCRdb, only in-frame clones are kept and a portion is missing. The sample records fewer than 15,000 clones, roughly 80% being singletons. The CDR3 runs 14 residues. The J segment lost 7 bases and the V segment lost 4 bases, leaving 5 bases of the junction unmatched. Germline V gene lookup returns CDR1 MNHNS and CDR2 SASEGT. All patients relapsed after autologous stem cell transplantation, and brentuximab vedotin exposure varied. Patients' outcomes at their best amounted to complete response, partial response or progressive disease. The source of the sample is a study of PD-1 blockade in classical Hodgkin lymphoma.

The chain has TRBV6-1 and TRBJ2-1; 9 bases align to TRBD2. The material was peripheral blood mononuclear cells (PBMCs), obtained at baseline. The sequence derives from a human donor with classical Hodgkin lymphoma. CDR3 region: CASSGLAGLNEQFF. Here the CDR3 DNA reads TGTGCCAGCAGTGGGCTAGCGGGATTAAATGAGCAGTTCTTC.